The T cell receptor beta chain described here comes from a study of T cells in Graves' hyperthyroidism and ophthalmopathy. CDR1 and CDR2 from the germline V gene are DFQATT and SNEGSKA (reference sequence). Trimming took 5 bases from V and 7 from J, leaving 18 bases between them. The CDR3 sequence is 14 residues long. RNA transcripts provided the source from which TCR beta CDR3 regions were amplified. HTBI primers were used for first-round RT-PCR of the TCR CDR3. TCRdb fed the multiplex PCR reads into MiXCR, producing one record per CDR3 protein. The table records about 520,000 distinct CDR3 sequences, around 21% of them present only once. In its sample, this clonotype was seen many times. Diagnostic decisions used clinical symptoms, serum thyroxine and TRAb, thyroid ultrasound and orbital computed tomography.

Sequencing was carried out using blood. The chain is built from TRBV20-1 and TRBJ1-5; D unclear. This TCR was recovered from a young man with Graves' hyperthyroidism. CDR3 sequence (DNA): TGCAGTGCTTTTTCCTCGACCATGACACAGCCCCAGCATTTT. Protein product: CSAFSSTMTQPQHF.